These 10 T cell receptor beta chains came from one sample sequenced in a study of blood T cell repertoires in COVID-19. Sequencing was performed with immunoSEQ multiplex PCR; in TCRdb, only in-frame clones are kept and a portion is missing. The repertoire consists of 310,000 or so clones, with about 90% occurring once and the leading ten covering 10% to 12%. The sample consisted of peripheral blood. The source of these receptors is a woman aged 25 to 45 with COVID-19, enrolled during active disease.

This clone has a handful of counts. The chain recombines TRBV28 with TRBJ1-4; D is undetermined. The germline gives CDR1 MDHEN, CDR2 SYDVKM. CDR3 length: 12 amino acids. V shed 5 bases and J shed 6 bases, with 7 bases lying between them. The CDR3 bases are TGTGCCAGCAGTCCCTCCCATGAAAAACTGTTTTTT. It specifies CASSPSHEKLFF.

The chain employs TRBV5-1 and TRBJ2-7; TRBD1 agrees at 12 bases. Germline trimming cut 3 bases from V and 7 bases from J; bases unmatched to any gene: 11. This CDR3 is built from 16 residues. CDR1 SGHRS and CDR2 YFSETQ come from the germline V gene. The CDR3 DNA follows: TGCGCCAGCAGCTCCCGCGGGGGACAGGGGGCGGGGGAGCAGTACTTC. Protein: CASSSRGGQGAGEQYF.

The V and J genes are TRBV7-2 and TRBJ2-3, with TRBD1 identical over 11 bases. Germline V gene lookup returns CDR1 SGHTA and CDR2 FQGNSA. The V and J ends lost 3 bases and 5 bases, in that order; junction bases with no gene match: 4. The CDR3 covers 15 residues. DNA for the CDR3: TGTGCCAGCAGCTTTGGACAGGGGGCCGGAGATACGCAGTATTTT. Residues: CASSFGQGAGDTQYF.

The rearrangement joins TRBV30 to TRBJ1-1, with a weak D call TRBD1 (5 bases). This CDR3 has 14 residues. Looked up from germline, CDR1 is GTSNPN and CDR2 is SVGIG (reference sequence). Deletions cut 6 bases from V and 4 bases from J, with 18 bases between. The CDR3 bases are TGTGCCTGCGTCCCGGGCCCGGGGGGCACTGAAGCTTTCTTT. It codes for CACVPGPGGTEAFF.

Only one count was recorded for this clone. The J gene is TRBJ2-7, the V gene TRBV18, with unresolved D. V lost 1 base to trimming and J lost 4 bases, with 8 bases between them. From germline, CDR1 is KGHSH and CDR2 LQKENI. The CDR3 is made up of 13 amino acids. This CDR3 reads CASSPLGLYEQYF. The DNA of the CDR3 is TGTGCCAGCTCACCACTGGGCTTATACGAGCAGTACTTC. Supplemented by reference TRBV18 and TRBJ2-7, the full variable domain reads NAGVMQNPRHLVRRRGQEARLRCSPMKGHSHVYWYRQLPEEGLKFMVYLQKENIIDESGMPKERFSAEFPKEGPSILRIQQVVRGDSAAYFCASSPLGLYEQYFGPGTRLTVT.

The CDR3 DNA is TGTGCCAGCAGCTTAGATACAGGGGGCTTCGAGCAGTACTTC. Protein sequence: CASSLDTGGFEQYF. The chain links TRBV7-9 to TRBJ2-7; TRBD1 aligns across 9 bases. This CDR3 contains 14 residues. Germline V gene data show CDR1 as SEHNR and CDR2 as FQNEAQ (reference sequence). The V and J ends lost 1 base and 6 bases, in that order; junction bases with no gene match: 4.

The gene calls are TRBV7-9 and TRBJ1-3; D ambiguous. This CDR3 is built from 13 residues. Germline-derived CDR1 and CDR2 are SEHNR and FQNEAQ (reference sequence). Trimming removed 6 bases from V and 0 bases from J, with 6 bases in between. CDR3 nucleotides: TGTGCCAGCAGTCGGGGCTCTGGAAACACCATATATTTT. It translates to CASSRGSGNTIYF.

The gene calls are TRBV5-5 and TRBJ1-6; possibly TRBD1 for D (5 bases). This CDR3 is built from 16 residues. The V gene's germline CDR1 is SGHKS and CDR2 YYEKEE (reference sequence). Trimming took off 1 base at V and 1 base at J, with 9 bases between the two ends. CDR3 amino acids: CASSLQGQSYNSPLHF. As DNA, the CDR3 is TGTGCCAGCAGCTTGCAGGGTCAATCCTATAATTCACCCCTCCACTTT.

This chain connects TRBV18 to TRBJ2-1; TRBD2 matches 13 bases. The V segment lost 0 bases and the J segment 7 bases; nucleotides outside the gene matches: 3. Germline V gene data show CDR1 as KGHSH and CDR2 as LQKENI. This CDR3 region has 16 residues. The DNA of the CDR3 is TGTGCCAGCTCACCACCCGGGACTAGCGGGAATAATGAGCAGTTCTTC. Translated: CASSPPGTSGNNEQFF.

As concerns this clone: At one of its ends the junction is not consistent with the germline gene, which may arise from a read error. This chain joins TRBV6-6 and TRBJ2-1; 11 nucleotides line up with TRBD2. Germline V gene data show CDR1 as MNHNY and CDR2 as SVGAGI (reference sequence). The CDR3 is 16 amino acids. As DNA, the CDR3 is TGTGCCAGCAGTTACGTGGCTAGCGGGAGGTACAGTGAGCAGTTCTTC. Encoded protein: CASSYVASGRYSEQFF.